The 8 T cell receptor beta chains in this list originate from one sample, sequenced in a study of blood T cells in healthy people across ages. A J-beta primer mix and a sample-barcoded 5' primer were used in a second PCR of roughly 6 to 12 cycles. TCRdb reprocessed the 5' RACE reads via MiXCR and lists one record per CDR3 protein. The sample shows about 1.6 million distinct CDR3 sequences, about 35% of them seen only once. The sample comprised blood. The receptors shown here come from a woman under 40 in good health.

This clonotype showed up many times. The rearrangement joins TRBV7-3 to TRBJ1-2, with D tentatively TRBD1 (5 bases). Germline CDR1 is SGHTA and CDR2 is FQGTGA. CDR3 length equals 12 residues. V gave up 3 bases and J gave up 7 bases, with 9 bases separating them. CDR3 bases: TGTGCCAGCAGCTTCGGCCAGGGTGGCTACACCTTC. This encodes CASSFGQGGYTF.

This clonotype was picked up a small number of times. V gene TRBV4-2 combines with J gene TRBJ1-2, with a possible D match to TRBD1 (6 bases). This CDR3 comprises 17 residues. Trimming shortened V by 0 bases and J by 4 bases, and 18 bases separated the two germline ends. The germline gives CDR1 LGHNA, CDR2 YNFKEQ. CDR3 nucleotide sequence: TGTGCCAGCAGCCAAGATGATGGGGGGGCCCATTCCTATGGCTACACCTTC. Amino acid sequence: CASSQDDGGAHSYGYTF.

This clonotype was seen at least ten times. In nucleotides, the CDR3 is TGCAGCGTTGGTCAGACGAACACTGAAGCTTTCTTT. It is translated as CSVGQTNTEAFF. The rearrangement links TRBV29-1 to TRBJ1-1; D is unclear. CDR1 and CDR2 from the germline V gene are SQVTM and ANQGSEA. There are 12 residues in the CDR3. Trimming shortened V by 4 bases and J by 1 base, and 7 bases separated the two germline ends.

The rearrangement uses TRBV2 and TRBJ2-4; TRBD1 matches at 7 bases. The CDR3 sequence is 19 residues long. Trimming at V came to 3 bases and at J to 1 base, leaving 15 bases not matched to a gene. Germline CDR1 and CDR2: SNHLY and FYNNEI. The DNA for the CDR3 is TGTGCCAGCAGTGAGGCCGGGACAGTCACCTTAGGGGCCAAAAACATTCAGTACTTC. Amino acid sequence: CASSEAGTVTLGAKNIQYF.

This clonotype has at least ten counts. The rearrangement joins TRBV12-3 or TRBV12-4 to TRBJ2-1; D is possibly TRBD1 (6 bases). The length of the CDR3 is 14 residues. V lost 5 bases, J lost 8 bases, and 16 bases lay in between. The DNA for the CDR3 is TGTGCCAGCAGTGGACAGAGGGAAGTCTATGAGCAGTTCTTC. This translates into CASSGQREVYEQFF.

This clonotype was detected ten times or more. One junction end disagrees with the germline gene, perhaps due to a read error. The chain recombines TRBV13 with TRBJ2-7; TRBD2 aligns across 7 bases. CDR1 and CDR2 (germline): PRHDT, FYEKMQ (reference sequence). The CDR3 spans 14 residues. As DNA, the CDR3 is TGTGCCAGCAGCCTAGGGACTACTTACTACGAGCAGTACTTC. Its translation is CASSLGTTYYEQYF. Filled out from reference TRBV13 and TRBJ2-7, the complete variable domain reads AAGVIQSPRHLIKEKRETATLKCYPIPRHDTVYWYQQGPGQDPQFLISFYEKMQSDKGSIPDRFSAQQFSDYHSELNMSSLELGDSALYFCASSLGTTYYEQYFGPGTRLTVT.

The chain joins TRBV4-1 to TRBJ2-7; D uncertain. V lost 1 base to trimming and J lost 2 bases, with 12 bases between them. Germline values: CDR1 MGHRA, CDR2 YSYEKL. The CDR3 spans 15 residues. CDR3 in DNA: TGCGCCAGCAGCCAAGGGTCCTTCGAGCCCTACGAGCAGTACTTC. Its translation is CASSQGSFEPYEQYF.

This clonotype occurred a few times. This sequence may be a read error, since a much larger clone differs from it by one base. This chain connects TRBV5-1 to TRBJ2-5, with 10 bases identical to TRBD1. The J call may be incorrect, as the DNA end agrees better with TRBJ2-7. This CDR3 is 15 amino acids long. Germline CDR1 is SGHRS and CDR2 is YFSETQ. CDR3 amino acids: CTSSFDRGPLYEQYF. The CDR3 DNA sequence: TGCACCAGCAGCTTCGACAGGGGGCCTCTCTACGAGCAGTACTTC.